This is a list of T cell receptor beta chains from one sample in a study of identical twins. MiXCR, applied by TCRdb to the 5' RACE reads, yields one record per CDR3 protein. This sample has roughly 720,000 distinct CDR3 sequences, with about 18% found just once. A further study also used this sample, focusing on T cells expressing NK-cell markers.

Sequencing input: PBMCs. Receptors were obtained from a woman between 18 and 30 years old in good health. Both conserved end residues are part of each CDR3. Each record gives: CDR3 DNA, CDR3 protein, D gene, V gene, J gene, clone size. D genes are given only for firm matches. Clone size is shown for a subset of rows, as once, few, many or a class of expanded clone.

DNA: TGCAGTGCTAGGACTAGCGGGGGCCTCGGAAACTCCTACGAGCAGTACTTC; CDR3: CSARTSGGLGNSYEQYF; D: TRBD2; V: TRBV20-1; J: TRBJ2-7; size: few
DNA: TGCAGTGCTACCGGGGGGGCTAGTCTTTCGGATGAGCAGTTCTTC; CDR3: CSATGGASLSDEQFF; D: TRBD2; V: TRBV20-1; J: TRBJ2-1; size: NA
DNA: TGTGCCAGCAGCGGGGCCGGGACAGAGGGGACTAGCGGGAGGGCTGTCAATGAGCAGTTCTTC; CDR3: CASSGAGTEGTSGRAVNEQFF; D: TRBD2; V: TRBV11-2; J: TRBJ2-1; size: NA
DNA: TGCGCCAGCAGCTTGGTGGGACAGAAGGGATACGAGCAGTACTTC; CDR3: CASSLVGQKGYEQYF; D: TRBD1; V: TRBV5-1; J: TRBJ2-7; size: few
DNA: TGTGCCAGCAGCGTAGCGGCGGGACTCTATGAGCAGTTCTTC; CDR3: CASSVAAGLYEQFF; D: NA; V: TRBV9; J: TRBJ2-1; size: NA
DNA: TGTGCCAGCAGTAAACTAGCGGGAGACTACGAGCAGTACTTC; CDR3: CASSKLAGDYEQYF; D: TRBD2; V: TRBV6-1; J: TRBJ2-7; size: NA
DNA: TGCAGCGCCACGGGAGGGGCTGACACCGGGGAGCTGTTTTTT; CDR3: CSATGGADTGELFF; D: TRBD2; V: TRBV20-1; J: TRBJ2-2; size: NA
DNA: TGTGCCAGCAGCTTATCAGGGATCACAGATACGCAGTATTTT; CDR3: CASSLSGITDTQYF; D: NA; V: TRBV7-2; J: TRBJ2-3; size: NA
DNA: TGCAGTGCTAGAGACTTGATGGCGGGGGGGGTATCCTACGAGCAGTACTTC; CDR3: CSARDLMAGGVSYEQYF; D: TRBD2; V: TRBV20-1; J: TRBJ2-7; size: many
DNA: TGTGCCAGCAGTGACCCGGGGGAGAAATACAATGAGCAGTTCTTC; CDR3: CASSDPGEKYNEQFF; D: NA; V: TRBV7-9; J: TRBJ2-1; size: few
DNA: TGTGCCAGCAGTTACTCGGAAGCGGGAGTCTACGAGCAGTACTTC; CDR3: CASSYSEAGVYEQYF; D: TRBD2; V: TRBV6-5; J: TRBJ2-7; size: NA
DNA: TGCGCCAGCAGCTCGGGACTAGCGGGGGCGAACACCGGGGAGCTGTTTTTT; CDR3: CASSSGLAGANTGELFF; D: TRBD2; V: TRBV5-1; J: TRBJ2-2; size: few
DNA: TGCGCCAGCAGAACCACTAGCGGGTACAATGAGCAGTTCTTC; CDR3: CASRTTSGYNEQFF; D: TRBD2; V: TRBV5-1; J: TRBJ2-1; size: many
DNA: TGTGCCAGCAGCCCCGGGACTCTTGCGAACACCGGGGAGCTGTTTTTT; CDR3: CASSPGTLANTGELFF; D: NA; V: TRBV7-6; J: TRBJ2-2; size: NA
DNA: TGTGCCAGCAGTGAAACTAGACGGAATGAGCAGTTCTTC; CDR3: CASSETRRNEQFF; D: NA; V: TRBV2; J: TRBJ2-1; size: NA
DNA: TGTGCCAGCGGCCTCCTCCCGGGGGACACTGAAGCTTTCTTT; CDR3: CASGLLPGDTEAFF; D: NA; V: TRBV7-8; J: TRBJ1-1; size: NA
DNA: TGTGCCAGCAGTTCCAGGGGGCAAGGTGGCTACACCTTC; CDR3: CASSSRGQGGYTF; D: TRBD1; V: TRBV12-3/TRBV12-4; J: TRBJ1-2; size: few
DNA: TGTGCCAGCAGTTTCACCGTTTACTATGGCTACACCTTC; CDR3: CASSFTVYYGYTF; D: NA; V: TRBV28; J: TRBJ1-2; size: NA
DNA: TGCGCCAGCAGCTTGGGGGGGGCCCTCTCCTACGAGCAGTACTTC; CDR3: CASSLGGALSYEQYF; D: NA; V: TRBV5-1; J: TRBJ2-7; size: NA
DNA: TGTGCCAGCAGTTTCCTCCCCTTTCGGGGAGAGCAGTACTTC; CDR3: CASSFLPFRGEQYF; D: NA; V: TRBV12-3/TRBV12-4; J: TRBJ2-7; size: few
DNA: TGTGCCATCACCGGGACAGGTGGGACTGAAGCTTTCTTT; CDR3: CAITGTGGTEAFF; D: TRBD1; V: TRBV10-3; J: TRBJ1-1; size: NA
DNA: TGTGCCATCAGTGAGGCAGGGGTAGGCGGCTACACCTTC; CDR3: CAISEAGVGGYTF; D: NA; V: TRBV10-3; J: TRBJ1-2; size: once
DNA: TGTGCCAGCAGCGGCCTTAACTATGGCTACACCTTC; CDR3: CASSGLNYGYTF; D: NA; V: TRBV9; J: TRBJ1-2; size: NA
DNA: TGTGCCAGCAGCTTAGTCAGGGGCCAGGTTCAGTACTTC; CDR3: CASSLVRGQVQYF; D: NA; V: TRBV7-9; J: TRBJ2-4; size: few
DNA: TGTGCCAGCAGCTTATACCAGAGAAGAGACTACGAGCAGTACTTC; CDR3: CASSLYQRRDYEQYF; D: NA; V: TRBV7-9; J: TRBJ2-7; size: few
DNA: TGCGCCAGCAGCCAAGGTCCGGGACAGAGACCTGAGCAGTACTTC; CDR3: CASSQGPGQRPEQYF; D: TRBD1; V: TRBV4-1; J: TRBJ2-7; size: NA
DNA: TGCGCCAGCAGCTCCACGACAGGTACGACCTACGAGCAGTACTTC; CDR3: CASSSTTGTTYEQYF; D: NA; V: TRBV4-3; J: TRBJ2-7; size: few